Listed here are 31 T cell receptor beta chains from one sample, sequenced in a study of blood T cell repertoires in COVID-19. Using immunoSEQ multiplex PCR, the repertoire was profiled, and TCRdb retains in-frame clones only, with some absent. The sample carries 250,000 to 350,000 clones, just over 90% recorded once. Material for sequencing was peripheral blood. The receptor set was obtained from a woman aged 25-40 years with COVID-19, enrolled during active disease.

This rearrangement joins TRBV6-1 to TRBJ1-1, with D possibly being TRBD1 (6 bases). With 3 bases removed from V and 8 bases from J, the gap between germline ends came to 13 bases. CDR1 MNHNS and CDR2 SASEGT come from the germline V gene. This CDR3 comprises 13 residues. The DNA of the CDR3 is TGTGCCAGCAGTGACCAGGGGTCCGGAGAAGCTTTCTTT. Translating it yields CASSDQGSGEAFF.

The CDR3 nucleotides are TGTGCCAGCAGCCGATTACAGGTCTCCTACGAGCAGTACTTC. Its protein product is CASSRLQVSYEQYF. The rearrangement joins TRBV11-2 to TRBJ2-7, with D possibly being TRBD1 (5 bases). The V end was cut by 5 bases, the J end by 0 bases, with 11 bases between. The length of the CDR3 is 14 residues. Germline CDR1 reads SGHAT; CDR2 reads FQNNGV.

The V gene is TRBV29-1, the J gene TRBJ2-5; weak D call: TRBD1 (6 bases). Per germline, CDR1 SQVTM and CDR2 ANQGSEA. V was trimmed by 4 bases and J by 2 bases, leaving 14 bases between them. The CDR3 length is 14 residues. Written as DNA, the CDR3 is TGCAGCGTTGGGGCCAGGACAGCGCAAGAGACCCAGTACTTC. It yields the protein CSVGARTAQETQYF. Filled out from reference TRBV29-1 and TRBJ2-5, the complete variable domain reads SAVISQKPSRDICQRGTSLTIQCQVDSQVTMMFWYRQQPGQSLTLIATANQGSEATYESGFVIDKFPISRPNLTFSTLTVSNMSPEDSSIYLCSVGARTAQETQYFGPGTRLLVL.

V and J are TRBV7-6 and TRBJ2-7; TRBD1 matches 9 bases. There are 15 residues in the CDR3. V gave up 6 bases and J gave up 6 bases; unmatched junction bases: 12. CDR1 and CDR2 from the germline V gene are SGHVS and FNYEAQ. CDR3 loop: CASSFTEDRGVEQYF. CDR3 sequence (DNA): TGTGCCAGCAGTTTTACGGAGGACAGGGGCGTCGAGCAGTACTTC.

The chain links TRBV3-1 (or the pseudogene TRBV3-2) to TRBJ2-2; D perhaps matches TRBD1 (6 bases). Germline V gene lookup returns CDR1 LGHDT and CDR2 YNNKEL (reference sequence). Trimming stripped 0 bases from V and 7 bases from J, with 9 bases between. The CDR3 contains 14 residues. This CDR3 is CASSQDPGVGELFF. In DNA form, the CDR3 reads TGTGCCAGCAGCCAAGATCCAGGGGTCGGGGAGCTGTTTTTT.

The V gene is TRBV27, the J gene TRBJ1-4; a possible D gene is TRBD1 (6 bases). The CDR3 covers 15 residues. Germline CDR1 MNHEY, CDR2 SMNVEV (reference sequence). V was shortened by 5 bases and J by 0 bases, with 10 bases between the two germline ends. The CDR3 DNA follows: TGTGCCAGCAGTCCCCGACAGGCAACTAATGAAAAACTGTTTTTT. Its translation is CASSPRQATNEKLFF. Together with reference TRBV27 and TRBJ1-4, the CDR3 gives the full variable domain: EAQVTQNPRYLITVTGKKLTVTCSQNMNHEYMSWYRQDPGLGLRQIYYSMNVEVTDKGDVPEGYKVSRKEKRNFPLILESPSPNQTSLYFCASSPRQATNEKLFFGSGTQLSVL.

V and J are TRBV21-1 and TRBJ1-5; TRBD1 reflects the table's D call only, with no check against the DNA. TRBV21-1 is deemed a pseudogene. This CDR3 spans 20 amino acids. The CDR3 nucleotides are TGTGCCAGCAGCAAAGCACCTATGGGACAGGGACGGGTTAGCAATCAGCCCCAGCATTTT. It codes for CASSKAPMGQGRVSNQPQHF.

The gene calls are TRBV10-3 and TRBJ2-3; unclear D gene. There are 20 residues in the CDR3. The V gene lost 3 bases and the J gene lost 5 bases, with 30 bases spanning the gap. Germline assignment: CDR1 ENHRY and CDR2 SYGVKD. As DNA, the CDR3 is TGTGCCATCAGTGATATGGTGGCCGAAGACCCCTCATCAGCAGGAGATACGCAGTATTTT. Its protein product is CAISDMVAEDPSSAGDTQYF.

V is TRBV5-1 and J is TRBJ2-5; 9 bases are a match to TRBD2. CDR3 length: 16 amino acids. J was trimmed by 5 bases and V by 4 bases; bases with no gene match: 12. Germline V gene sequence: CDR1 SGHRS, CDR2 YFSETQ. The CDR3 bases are TGCGCCAGCAGCCCGGTAGGCCCAGCGGGAGGCGAGACCCAGTACTTC. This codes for CASSPVGPAGGETQYF. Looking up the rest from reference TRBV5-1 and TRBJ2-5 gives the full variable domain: KAGVTQTPRYLIKTRGQQVTLSCSPISGHRSVSWYQQTPGQGLQFLFEYFSETQRNKGNFPGRFSGRQFSNSRSEMNVSTLELGDSALYLCASSPVGPAGGETQYFGPGTRLLVL.

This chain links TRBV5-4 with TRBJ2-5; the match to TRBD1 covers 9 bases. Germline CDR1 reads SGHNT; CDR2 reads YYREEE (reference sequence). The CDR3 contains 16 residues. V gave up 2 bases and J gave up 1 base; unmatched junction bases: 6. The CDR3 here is CASSFFGTGSQETQYF. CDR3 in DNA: TGTGCCAGCAGCTTTTTTGGGACAGGGTCCCAAGAGACCCAGTACTTC.

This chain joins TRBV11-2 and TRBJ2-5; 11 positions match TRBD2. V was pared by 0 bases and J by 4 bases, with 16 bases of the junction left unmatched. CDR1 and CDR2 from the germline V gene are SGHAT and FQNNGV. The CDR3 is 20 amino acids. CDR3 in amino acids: CASSLEGGIRPSGRRETQYF. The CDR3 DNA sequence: TGTGCCAGCAGCTTAGAGGGGGGTATAAGGCCTAGCGGGAGGAGAGAGACCCAGTACTTC.

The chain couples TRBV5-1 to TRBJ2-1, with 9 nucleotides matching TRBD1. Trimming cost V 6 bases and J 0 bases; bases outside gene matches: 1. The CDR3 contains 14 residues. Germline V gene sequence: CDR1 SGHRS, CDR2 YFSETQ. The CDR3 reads CASKTGGSYNEQFF. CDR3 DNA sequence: TGCGCCAGCAAGACAGGGGGCTCCTACAATGAGCAGTTCTTC.

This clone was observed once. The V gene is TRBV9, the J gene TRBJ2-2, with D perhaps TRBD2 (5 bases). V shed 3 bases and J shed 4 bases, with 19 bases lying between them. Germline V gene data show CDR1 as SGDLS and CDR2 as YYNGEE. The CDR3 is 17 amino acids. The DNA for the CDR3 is TGTGCCAGCAGCGCTTTTCCGGGATTAGGCACCACCGGGGAGCTGTTTTTT. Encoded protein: CASSAFPGLGTTGELFF. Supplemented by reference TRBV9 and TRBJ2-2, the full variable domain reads DSGVTQTPKHLITATGQRVTLRCSPRSGDLSVYWYQQSLDQGLQFLIQYYNGEERAKGNILERFSAQQFPDLHSELNLSSLELGDSALYFCASSAFPGLGTTGELFFGEGSRLTVL.

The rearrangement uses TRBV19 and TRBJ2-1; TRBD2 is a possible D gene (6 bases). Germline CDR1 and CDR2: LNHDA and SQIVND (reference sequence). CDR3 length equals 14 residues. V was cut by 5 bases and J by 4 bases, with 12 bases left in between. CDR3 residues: CASSSEGPYNEQFF. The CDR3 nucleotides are TGTGCCAGTAGTTCGGAGGGCCCTTACAATGAGCAGTTCTTC.

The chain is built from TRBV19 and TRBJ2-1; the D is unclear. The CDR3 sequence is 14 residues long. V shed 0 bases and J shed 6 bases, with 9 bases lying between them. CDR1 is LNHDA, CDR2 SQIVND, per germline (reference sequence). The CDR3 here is CASSIEAASNEQFF. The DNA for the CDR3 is TGTGCCAGTAGTATAGAGGCGGCGTCCAATGAGCAGTTCTTC. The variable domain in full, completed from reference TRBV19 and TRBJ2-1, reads DGGITQSPKYLFRKEGQNVTLSCEQNLNHDAMYWYRQDPGQGLRLIYYSQIVNDFQKGDIAEGYSVSREKKESFPLTVTSAQKNPTAFYLCASSIEAASNEQFFGPGTRLTVL.

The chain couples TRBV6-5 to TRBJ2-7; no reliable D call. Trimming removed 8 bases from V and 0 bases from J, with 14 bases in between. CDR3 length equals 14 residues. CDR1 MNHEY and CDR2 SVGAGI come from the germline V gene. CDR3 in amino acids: CASSRGLLSYEQYF. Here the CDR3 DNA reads TGTGCCAGCTCTAGAGGTCTCCTCTCCTACGAGCAGTACTTC.

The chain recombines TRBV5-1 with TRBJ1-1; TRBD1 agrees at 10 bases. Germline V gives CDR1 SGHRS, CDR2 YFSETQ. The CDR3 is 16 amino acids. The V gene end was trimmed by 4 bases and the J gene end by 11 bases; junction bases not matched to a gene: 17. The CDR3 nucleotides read TGCGCCAGCAGCACTGATATGACCGCGGGACAGGGGAGGGCTTTCTTT. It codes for CASSTDMTAGQGRAFF.

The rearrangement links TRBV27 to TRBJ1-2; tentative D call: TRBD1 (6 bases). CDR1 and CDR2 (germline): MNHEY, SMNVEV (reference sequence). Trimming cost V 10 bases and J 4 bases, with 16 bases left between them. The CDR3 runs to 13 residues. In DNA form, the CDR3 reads TGTGCCACCGGCAGGGGAATGGGCTATGGCTACACCTTC. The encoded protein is CATGRGMGYGYTF.

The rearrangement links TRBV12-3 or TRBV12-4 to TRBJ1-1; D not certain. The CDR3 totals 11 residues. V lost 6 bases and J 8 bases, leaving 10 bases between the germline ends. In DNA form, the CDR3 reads TGTGCCAGCAGCTCAGGCCCGGAAGCTTTCTTT. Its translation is CASSSGPEAFF.

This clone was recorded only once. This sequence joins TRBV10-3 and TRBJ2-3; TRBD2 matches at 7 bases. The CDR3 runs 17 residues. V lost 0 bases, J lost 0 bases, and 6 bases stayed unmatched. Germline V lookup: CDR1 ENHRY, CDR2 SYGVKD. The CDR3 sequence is CAISESTRGRSTDTQYF. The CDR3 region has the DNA TGTGCCATCAGTGAGTCGACTCGCGGGAGAAGCACAGATACGCAGTATTTT.

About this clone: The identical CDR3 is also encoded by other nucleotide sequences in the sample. This chain's CDR3 is CASSLGRAGQETQYF. In DNA form, the CDR3 reads TGTGCCAGCAGCTTGGGCAGGGCCGGTCAAGAGACCCAGTACTTC. The chain combines TRBV5-6 with TRBJ2-5; D perhaps matches TRBD1 (5 bases). The CDR3 runs to 15 residues. The germline V gene has CDR1 SGHDT and CDR2 YYEEEE. V shed 0 bases and J shed 2 bases, with 11 bases lying between them.

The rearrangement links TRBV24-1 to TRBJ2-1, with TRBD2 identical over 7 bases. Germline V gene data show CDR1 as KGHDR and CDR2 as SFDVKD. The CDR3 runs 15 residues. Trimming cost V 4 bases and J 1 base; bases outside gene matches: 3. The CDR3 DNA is TGTGCCACCAGTGACCAGCGGGATTCCTACAATGAGCAGTTCTTC. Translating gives CATSDQRDSYNEQFF.

The DNA of the CDR3 is TGTGCCAGCAGTACTGACACAGGGAGCTCCTATAATTCACCCCTCCACTTT. It specifies CASSTDTGSSYNSPLHF. The J gene is TRBJ1-6, the V gene TRBV28; D is perhaps TRBD1 (6 bases). Trimming cost V 5 bases and J 0 bases, with 14 bases left between them. This CDR3 spans 17 amino acids. Looked up from germline, CDR1 is MDHEN and CDR2 is SYDVKM.

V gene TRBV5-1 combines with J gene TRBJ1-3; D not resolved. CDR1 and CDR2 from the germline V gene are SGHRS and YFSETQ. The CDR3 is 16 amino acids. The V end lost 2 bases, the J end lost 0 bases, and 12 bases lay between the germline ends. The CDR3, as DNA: TGCGCCAGCAGCTTAGGCGGGTCGGGCTCTGGAAACACCATATATTTT. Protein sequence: CASSLGGSGSGNTIYF. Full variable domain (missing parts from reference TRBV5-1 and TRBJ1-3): KAGVTQTPRYLIKTRGQQVTLSCSPISGHRSVSWYQQTPGQGLQFLFEYFSETQRNKGNFPGRFSGRQFSNSRSEMNVSTLELGDSALYLCASSLGGSGSGNTIYFGEGSWLTVV.

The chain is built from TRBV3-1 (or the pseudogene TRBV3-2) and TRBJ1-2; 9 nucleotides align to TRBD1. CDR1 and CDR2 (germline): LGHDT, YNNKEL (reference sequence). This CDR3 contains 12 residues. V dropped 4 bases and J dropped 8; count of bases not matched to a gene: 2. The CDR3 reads CASSRDRDGYTF. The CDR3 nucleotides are TGTGCCAGCAGCCGGGACAGGGACGGCTACACCTTC.

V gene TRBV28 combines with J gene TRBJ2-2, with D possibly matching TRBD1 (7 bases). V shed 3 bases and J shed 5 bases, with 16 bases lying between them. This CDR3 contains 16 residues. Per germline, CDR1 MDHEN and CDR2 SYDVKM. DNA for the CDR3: TGTGCCAGCAGTTTTCAGAAGCCAGGGGGGACCGGGGAGCTGTTTTTT. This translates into CASSFQKPGGTGELFF. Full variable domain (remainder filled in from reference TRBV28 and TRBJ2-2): DVKVTQSSRYLVKRTGEKVFLECVQDMDHENMFWYRQDPGLGLRLIYFSYDVKMKEKGDIPEGYSVSREKKERFSLILESASTNQTSMYLCASSFQKPGGTGELFFGEGSRLTVL.

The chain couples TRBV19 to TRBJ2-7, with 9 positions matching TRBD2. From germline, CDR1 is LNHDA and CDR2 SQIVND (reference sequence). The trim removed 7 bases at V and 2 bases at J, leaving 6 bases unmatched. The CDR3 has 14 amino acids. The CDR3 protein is CASKASGTPYEQYF. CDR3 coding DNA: TGTGCCAGTAAAGCTAGCGGGACACCCTACGAGCAGTACTTC.

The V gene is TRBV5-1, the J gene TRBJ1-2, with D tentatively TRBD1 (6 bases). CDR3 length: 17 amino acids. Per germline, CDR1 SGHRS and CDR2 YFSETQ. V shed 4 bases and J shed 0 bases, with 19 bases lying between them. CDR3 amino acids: CASSGNFGQLANYGYTF. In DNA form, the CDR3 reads TGCGCCAGCAGCGGTAACTTTGGACAGCTAGCTAACTATGGCTACACCTTC.

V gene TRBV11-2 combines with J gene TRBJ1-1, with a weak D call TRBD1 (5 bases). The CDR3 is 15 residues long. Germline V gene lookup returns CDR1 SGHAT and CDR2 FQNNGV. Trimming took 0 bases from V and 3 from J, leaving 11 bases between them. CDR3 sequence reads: CASSLEHPGDTEAFF. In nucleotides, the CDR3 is TGTGCCAGCAGCTTAGAACACCCGGGGGACACTGAAGCTTTCTTT.

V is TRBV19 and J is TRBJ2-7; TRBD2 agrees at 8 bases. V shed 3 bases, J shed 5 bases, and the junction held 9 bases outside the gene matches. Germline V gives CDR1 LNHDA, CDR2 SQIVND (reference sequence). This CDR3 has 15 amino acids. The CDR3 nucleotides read TGTGCCAGTAGTATCGGGACTAGGACGACGAACGAGCAGTACTTC. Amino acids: CASSIGTRTTNEQYF.

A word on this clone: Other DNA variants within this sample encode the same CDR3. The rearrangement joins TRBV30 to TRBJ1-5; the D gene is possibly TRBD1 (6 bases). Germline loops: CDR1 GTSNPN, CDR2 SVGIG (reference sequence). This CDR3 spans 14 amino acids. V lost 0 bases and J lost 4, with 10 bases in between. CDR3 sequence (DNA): TGTGCCTGGAGTGTTGGGCAGGGGAATCAGCCCCAGCATTTT. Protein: CAWSVGQGNQPQHF.